A selection of T cell receptor beta chains follows, all from one sample in a study of cytomegalovirus exposure and HLA in healthy donors. This table comes from immunoSEQ multiplex PCR, and its TCRdb copy is limited to in-frame clones, with some not included. The table shows approximately 130,000 clones, with about two thirds occurring only once. Sequencing was carried out using PBMCs. Source of these receptors: a woman aged 55-69 years in good health and CMV-seropositive. The CDR3 runs from the conserved cysteine through the conserved F or W. D genes are given only for firm matches. Rows give clone size only sometimes, using once, few, many, or a class for an expanded clone.

d_call	j_call	v_call	clone_size	cdr3_aa	cdr3_nt
.	TRBJ2-5	TRBV6-1	.	CASREGGTLGETQYF	TGTGCCAGCCGAGAGGGGGGGACGTTGGGAGAGACCCAGTACTTC
.	TRBJ2-3	TRBV18	few	CASFSQGGTDTQYF	TGTGCCAGCTTCTCCCAAGGAGGAACAGATACGCAGTATTTT
TRBD1	TRBJ1-5	TRBV11-1	once	CASSADRGNQPQHF	TGTGCCAGCAGCGCCGACAGGGGCAATCAGCCCCAGCATTTT
TRBD1	TRBJ1-3	TRBV7-9	.	CSSSLEGGQSTGGNTIYF	TGTTCCAGCAGCTTAGAGGGGGGACAGTCCACTGGTGGAAACACCATATATTTT
TRBD1	TRBJ1-1	TRBV5-6	.	CASRAGGYTEAFF	TGTGCCAGCAGGGCAGGGGGTTACACTGAAGCTTTCTTT
TRBD1	TRBJ1-5	TRBV5-6	.	CASSSAGQGNNQPQHF	TGTGCCAGCAGCAGCGCGGGACAGGGGAACAATCAGCCCCAGCATTTT
TRBD1	TRBJ2-5	TRBV7-9	.	CASSSGTGYGETQYF	TGTGCCAGCAGCTCCGGGACAGGGTACGGGGAGACCCAGTACTTC
.	TRBJ1-4	TRBV6-5	.	CASSTGTTNEKLFF	TGTGCCAGCAGCACAGGGACAACTAATGAAAAACTGTTTTTT
.	TRBJ1-6	TRBV5-1	.	CASSRGTVETYNSPLHF	TGCGCCAGCAGCCGGGGGACGGTCGAAACCTATAATTCACCCCTCCACTTT
.	TRBJ1-6	TRBV2	.	CASSGDSPSLHF	TGTGCCAGCAGTGGCGACAGCCCATCCCTCCACTTT
.	TRBJ2-5	TRBV11-2	.	CASIRQGQETQYF	TGTGCCAGCATCAGGCAGGGTCAAGAGACCCAGTACTTC
TRBD1	TRBJ2-7	TRBV11-2	few	CASSPRQGPPYEQYF	TGTGCCAGCAGCCCCCGACAGGGCCCTCCCTACGAGCAGTACTTC
TRBD1	TRBJ1-2	TRBV10-3	.	CAISAGQGIYGYTF	TGTGCCATCAGTGCGGGACAGGGGATCTATGGCTACACCTTC
TRBD1	TRBJ1-2	TRBV19	.	CASQGPGQGFYGYTF	TGTGCCAGCCAAGGACCGGGACAGGGGTTCTATGGCTACACCTTC
.	TRBJ1-2	TRBV4-2	.	CASSPGEGSNYGYTF	TGTGCCAGCAGCCCCGGGGAGGGCTCGAACTATGGCTACACCTTC
TRBD1	TRBJ2-7	TRBV4-1	.	CASSRSIGTASGYEQYF	TGCGCCAGCAGCCGCTCGATCGGGACAGCCTCCGGGTACGAGCAGTACTTC
.	TRBJ1-2	TRBV5-1	.	CASSPAQGNYGYTF	TGCGCCAGCAGCCCTGCACAGGGCAACTATGGCTACACCTTC
.	TRBJ1-5	TRBV19	.	CASSINRAGGNQPQHF	TGTGCCAGTAGTATAAACAGGGCGGGAGGCAATCAGCCCCAGCATTTT
.	TRBJ1-5	TRBV7-9	.	CSSGKEGGNQPQHF	TGTTCCAGCGGGAAGGAAGGGGGCAATCAGCCCCAGCATTTT
.	TRBJ2-7	TRBV19	.	CASSLQGGRAYEQYF	TGTGCCAGTAGTCTACAGGGAGGGAGAGCCTACGAGCAGTACTTC
.	TRBJ1-1	TRBV5-6	.	CASSLRGLNTEAFF	TGTGCCAGCAGCTTGAGGGGGTTGAACACTGAAGCTTTCTTT
TRBD1	TRBJ1-2	TRBV6-5	.	CASSYSGQAYGYTF	TGTGCCAGCAGTTACTCGGGACAGGCCTATGGCTACACCTTC
.	TRBJ1-5	TRBV11-2	.	CASSLDRGGNQPQHF	TGTGCCAGCAGCTTAGACAGGGGCGGCAATCAGCCCCAGCATTTT
TRBD1	TRBJ1-3	TRBV19	few	CARTGRDRGGNTIYF	TGTGCCAGAACCGGCCGGGACAGGGGTGGAAACACCATATATTTT
TRBD1	TRBJ2-7	TRBV19	.	CASRGQGLYEQYF	TGTGCCAGCCGGGGACAGGGACTCTACGAGCAGTACTTC
.	TRBJ2-5	TRBV13	.	CASRGGQNSDQYF	TGTGCCAGCAGGGGCGGACAGAACTCGGACCAGTACTTC
.	TRBJ1-4	TRBV7-9	.	CASTLNEKLFF	TGTGCCAGCACCCTTAATGAAAAACTGTTTTTT
TRBD2	TRBJ2-7	TRBV5-1	.	CASSPGFSGVNEQYF	TGCGCCAGCAGCCCTGGGTTTAGCGGGGTTAACGAGCAGTACTTC
TRBD1	TRBJ2-7	TRBV19	.	CASSSGPGQSRSEQYF	TGTGCCAGTAGTTCGGGTCCGGGACAGAGTCGGTCCGAGCAGTACTTC
TRBD1	TRBJ2-7	TRBV5-6	.	CASSLGQGYSYEQYF	TGTGCCAGCAGCTTGGGACAGGGGTACTCCTACGAGCAGTACTTC
TRBD1	TRBJ2-7	TRBV19	.	CASSRDRGPGGYEQYF	TGTGCCAGTAGCCGGGACAGGGGACCCGGGGGCTACGAGCAGTACTTC
TRBD2	TRBJ2-7	TRBV7-9	.	CASSYGPSGGLHSYEQYF	TGTGCCAGCAGCTACGGACCTAGCGGGGGGCTTCACTCCTACGAGCAGTACTTC
.	TRBJ2-5	TRBV5-1	.	CASSQTTGALMETQYF	TGCGCCAGCAGCCAAACGACAGGCGCCCTGATGGAGACCCAGTACTTC
.	TRBJ2-7	TRBV6-5	few	CASSYRDTRYEQYF	TGTGCCAGCAGTTATCGGGACACCCGCTACGAGCAGTACTTC
.	TRBJ1-1	TRBV6-5	.	CASRGVLNTEAFF	TGTGCCAGCCGCGGGGTTTTGAACACTGAAGCTTTCTTT